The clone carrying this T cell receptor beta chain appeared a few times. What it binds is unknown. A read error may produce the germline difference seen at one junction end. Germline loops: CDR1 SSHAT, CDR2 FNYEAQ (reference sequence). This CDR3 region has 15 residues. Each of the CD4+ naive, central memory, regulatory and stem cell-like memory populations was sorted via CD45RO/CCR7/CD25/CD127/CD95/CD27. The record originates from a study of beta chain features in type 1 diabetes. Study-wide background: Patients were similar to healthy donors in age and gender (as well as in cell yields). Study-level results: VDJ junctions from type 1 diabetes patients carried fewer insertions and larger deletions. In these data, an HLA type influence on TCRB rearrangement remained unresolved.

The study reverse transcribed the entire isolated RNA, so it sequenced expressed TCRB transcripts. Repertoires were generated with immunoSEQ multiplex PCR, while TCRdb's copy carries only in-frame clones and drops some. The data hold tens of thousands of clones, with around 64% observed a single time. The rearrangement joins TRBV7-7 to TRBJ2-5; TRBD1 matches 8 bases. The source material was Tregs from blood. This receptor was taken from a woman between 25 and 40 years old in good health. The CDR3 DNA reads TGTGCTAGCAGCCCGACAGGGGTGGGAACCGAGACCCAGTACTTC. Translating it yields CASSPTGVGTETQYF.